The 23 T cell receptor beta chains listed next were all sequenced from one sample in a study of cytomegalovirus exposure and HLA in healthy donors. Amplification used 60 Vbeta primers and 13 Jbeta primers. Clones were read by immunoSEQ multiplex PCR, and TCRdb kept only the in-frame ones, dropping some. The sample's table shows 75,000 to 85,000 clones. The sample consisted of PBMCs. These receptors came from a man in his fifties or sixties in good health and CMV-seronegative.

CDR3 coding DNA: TGCGCCAGCAGCTTCGGGACTAGCGGGGGCGGTGATACGCAGTATTTT. Residues: CASSFGTSGGGDTQYF. V usage is TRBV5-1 and J usage is TRBJ2-3; 14 bases match TRBD2. Germline CDR1 and CDR2: SGHRS and YFSETQ. The CDR3 has 16 residues. The ends lost 2 bases at V and 6 bases at J; junction bases unmatched: 5.

The rearrangement joins TRBV7-3 to TRBJ2-3; 8 positions match TRBD2. The CDR3 is made up of 18 amino acids. The germline V gene encodes CDR1 SGHTA and CDR2 FQGTGA. V was pared by 4 bases and J by 2 bases, with 14 bases of the junction left unmatched. In DNA, the CDR3 is TGTGCCAGCAGCTCACGGGCGGGGGGCTCGCAATCCACAGATACGCAGTATTTT. Translation: CASSSRAGGSQSTDTQYF.

The genes are TRBV28 and TRBJ1-1; TRBD1 might be the D (6 bases). V was pared by 8 bases and J by 5 bases, with 18 bases between. The CDR3 contains 14 residues. Germline assignment: CDR1 MDHEN and CDR2 SYDVKM. CDR3 amino acids: CASPPRAGTTEAFF. The DNA for the CDR3 is TGTGCCAGCCCTCCGCGGGCAGGGACAACTGAAGCTTTCTTT. The full variable domain, completed using reference TRBV28 and TRBJ1-1, is DVKVTQSSRYLVKRTGEKVFLECVQDMDHENMFWYRQDPGLGLRLIYFSYDVKMKEKGDIPEGYSVSREKKERFSLILESASTNQTSMYLCASPPRAGTTEAFFGQGTRLTVV.

This sequence joins TRBV7-9 and TRBJ2-7, with 10 bases lining up with TRBD1. Germline V lookup: CDR1 SEHNR, CDR2 FQNEAQ (reference sequence). This CDR3 region has 16 residues. The V segment lost 5 bases and the J segment 2 bases; nucleotides outside the gene matches: 9. CDR3 amino acids: CASSQAPGTGAYEQYF. The CDR3 DNA sequence: TGTGCCAGCAGCCAAGCCCCCGGGACAGGGGCCTACGAGCAGTACTTC.

The V and J genes are TRBV5-4 and TRBJ2-5; D call uncertain. Germline CDR1 SGHNT, CDR2 YYREEE (reference sequence). This CDR3 region has 15 residues. The V end lost 3 bases, the J end lost 3 bases, and 15 bases lay between the germline ends. The CDR3 is CASSSPRVAKETQYF. In DNA form, the CDR3 reads TGTGCCAGCAGCTCTCCCCGGGTGGCCAAAGAGACCCAGTACTTC. Complete variable domain (other parts from reference TRBV5-4 and TRBJ2-5): ETGVTQSPTHLIKTRGQQVTLRCSSQSGHNTVSWYQQALGQGPQFIFQYYREEENGRGNFPPRFSGLQFPNYSSELNVNALELDDSALYLCASSSPRVAKETQYFGPGTRLLVL.

The chain joins TRBV7-2 to TRBJ2-5; the D gene is possibly TRBD2 (5 bases). The CDR3 contains 14 residues. V lost 1 base and J lost 5, with 11 bases in between. The germline CDR1 and CDR2 sequences are SGHTA and FQGNSA. The CDR3 nucleotides read TGTGCCAGCAGCTTAGGTCCTAGAGGGGAGACCCAGTACTTC. Its protein product is CASSLGPRGETQYF.

J is TRBJ2-5 and V is TRBV12-5, with D perhaps TRBD2 (6 bases). V was trimmed by 1 base and J by 2 bases, leaving 17 bases between them. The CDR3 is 17 residues long. Germline loops: CDR1 LGHNT, CDR2 FRNRAP. CDR3 residues: CASGLAAIGGGQETQYF. The CDR3 DNA sequence: TGTGCTAGTGGTTTGGCGGCTATCGGGGGAGGACAAGAGACCCAGTACTTC.

The DNA for the CDR3 is TGTGCCAGCAGCCGTGGGCTAGCGGGGACCTTCGAGCAGTACTTC. This translates into CASSRGLAGTFEQYF. The V gene is TRBV28, the J gene TRBJ2-7; 9 bases map to TRBD2. CDR3 length: 15 amino acids. Germline V gene lookup returns CDR1 MDHEN and CDR2 SYDVKM. V shed 6 bases, J shed 6 bases, and the junction held 12 bases outside the gene matches.

The chain couples TRBV18 to TRBJ2-5, with TRBD1 as a possible D gene (6 bases). The end of the DNA aligns better with TRBJ2-7, so the J call may be wrong. From germline, CDR1 is KGHSH and CDR2 LQKENI. This CDR3 has 15 amino acids. CDR3 sequence: CASSPGWTDSYEQYF. CDR3 nucleotides: TGTGCCAGCTCACCAGGATGGACAGACTCCTACGAGCAGTACTTC.

Here the CDR3 DNA reads TGTGCCAGCAGTATTCTACCAGAGGGTAGACAGCCCCAGCATTTT. Protein sequence: CASSILPEGRQPQHF. The chain has TRBV6-1 and TRBJ1-5; D remains ambiguous. Germline V lookup: CDR1 MNHNS, CDR2 SASEGT. The CDR3 length is 15 residues. V was pared by 5 bases and J by 7 bases, with 18 bases between.

The V and J genes are TRBV27 and TRBJ1-2, with 7 bases that match TRBD1. The CDR3 covers 14 residues. Per germline, CDR1 MNHEY and CDR2 SMNVEV (reference sequence). J was trimmed by 13 bases and V by 10 bases; bases with no gene match: 21. The CDR3 region is CATSSGTDNTRSTF. CDR3 in DNA: TGTGCCACCTCATCCGGGACAGACAATACCCGCTCCACCTTC.

The V and J genes are TRBV19 and TRBJ2-5; TRBD2 might be the D (6 bases). The germline CDR1 and CDR2 sequences are LNHDA and SQIVND (reference sequence). V lost 2 bases to trimming and J lost 2 bases, with 12 bases between them. The CDR3 extends over 15 amino acids. The CDR3: CASSITRTIQETQYF. The CDR3 DNA reads as TGTGCCAGTAGTATAACCCGGACTATACAAGAGACCCAGTACTTC.

V and J are TRBV9 and TRBJ2-2; 15 bases are a match to TRBD2. In germline, CDR1 is SGDLS, CDR2 YYNGEE. The CDR3 is 17 residues long. V shed 2 bases and J 1 base; nucleotides not matched to a gene: 0. The CDR3 sequence is CASSVGLAGGNTGELFF. The CDR3 bases are TGTGCCAGCAGCGTGGGACTAGCGGGGGGGAACACCGGGGAGCTGTTTTTT.

The V and J genes are TRBV4-3 and TRBJ2-3; 8 positions match TRBD1. CDR3 size: 15 residues. CDR1 is LGHNA, CDR2 YSLEER, per germline. J gave up 3 bases and V 5 bases, and 7 bases lay outside the gene matches. The CDR3 reads CASSSTGGWTDTQYF. The CDR3 DNA reads TGCGCCAGCAGCTCAACAGGGGGGTGGACAGATACGCAGTATTTT.

This rearrangement joins TRBV5-1 to TRBJ2-5; D uncertain. The J call may be in error: the DNA end matches TRBJ2-7 better. CDR1 and CDR2 from the germline V gene are SGHRS and YFSETQ. The length of the CDR3 is 12 residues. The DNA for the CDR3 is TGCGCCAGCAGCTTGCCGTCCTACGAGCAGTACTTC. It codes for CASSLPSYEQYF.

J is TRBJ1-1 and V is TRBV7-9; D unresolved. Germline values: CDR1 SEHNR, CDR2 FQNEAQ (reference sequence). This CDR3 comprises 11 residues. Trimming stripped 5 bases from V and 3 bases from J, with 4 bases between. CDR3 protein: CASSRDTEAFF. The CDR3 region has the DNA TGTGCCAGCAGCCGGGACACTGAAGCTTTCTTT.

The rearrangement links TRBV5-1 to TRBJ1-1, with no clear D. The germline V gene has CDR1 SGHRS and CDR2 YFSETQ. The CDR3 extends over 14 amino acids. V lost 0 bases to trimming and J lost 0 bases, with 6 bases between them. This CDR3 is CASSLGRVNTEAFF. The CDR3, as DNA: TGCGCCAGCAGCTTGGGGAGGGTGAACACTGAAGCTTTCTTT.

V is TRBV7-3 and J is TRBJ2-6; D might be TRBD1 (5 bases). V was cut by 5 bases and J by 0 bases, with 11 bases left in between. The CDR3 runs to 16 residues. Germline CDR1 reads SGHTA; CDR2 reads FQGTGA. CDR3 loop: CASSGRQISGANVLTF. DNA of the CDR3: TGTGCCAGCAGCGGCCGACAGATCTCTGGGGCCAACGTCCTGACTTTC.

The genes are TRBV7-9 and TRBJ2-3; 11 positions agree with TRBD2. The CDR3 spans 15 residues. Germline CDR1 is SEHNR and CDR2 is FQNEAQ (reference sequence). The V and J ends lost 4 bases and 6 bases, in that order; junction bases with no gene match: 6. This CDR3 reads CASSSLAGGMDTQYF. CDR3 nucleotide sequence: TGTGCCAGCAGCTCCTTAGCGGGGGGGATGGATACGCAGTATTTT. The full variable domain, completed using reference TRBV7-9 and TRBJ2-3, is DTGVSQNPRHKITKRGQNVTFRCDPISEHNRLYWYRQTLGQGPEFLTYFQNEAQLEKSRLLSDRFSAERPKGSFSTLEIQRTEQGDSAMYLCASSSLAGGMDTQYFGPGTRLTVL.

The chain has TRBV5-1 and TRBJ1-1; maybe TRBD1 (6 bases). The germline gives CDR1 SGHRS, CDR2 YFSETQ. The CDR3 has 16 amino acids. V lost 4 bases and J lost 3, with 19 bases in between. CDR3 sequence (DNA): TGCGCCAGCAGCCGCGAACCTACAGGGAGCTACACTGAAGCTTTCTTT. It translates to CASSREPTGSYTEAFF.

The V call is TRBV7-3, the J call TRBJ2-2; D ambiguous. V was trimmed by 5 bases and J by 7 bases, leaving 11 bases between them. The length of the CDR3 is 13 residues. Germline-derived CDR1 and CDR2 are SGHTA and FQGTGA. CDR3 sequence reads: CASSRSWFGELFF. The DNA of the CDR3 is TGTGCCAGCAGCCGGAGTTGGTTCGGGGAGCTGTTTTTT.

The gene calls are TRBV4-1 and TRBJ1-4; perhaps TRBD1 as D (5 bases). Germline lookup yields CDR1 MGHRA and CDR2 YSYEKL. CDR3 length equals 14 residues. Trimming stripped 4 bases from V and 8 bases from J, with 14 bases between. CDR3 DNA sequence: TGCGCCAGCAGCCGCGGACCGGAGGGGGAAAAACTGTTTTTT. Amino acids: CASSRGPEGEKLFF.

The gene calls are TRBV15 and TRBJ2-1, with D maybe TRBD2 (5 bases). The length of the CDR3 is 13 residues. Trimming cost V 0 bases and J 9 bases, with 9 bases left between them. Germline V CDR1 and CDR2: LNHNV, YYDKDF (reference sequence). CDR3 amino acids: CATSRDRRTEQFF. The CDR3 nucleotides read TGTGCCACCAGCAGAGATCGGAGGACTGAGCAGTTCTTC.